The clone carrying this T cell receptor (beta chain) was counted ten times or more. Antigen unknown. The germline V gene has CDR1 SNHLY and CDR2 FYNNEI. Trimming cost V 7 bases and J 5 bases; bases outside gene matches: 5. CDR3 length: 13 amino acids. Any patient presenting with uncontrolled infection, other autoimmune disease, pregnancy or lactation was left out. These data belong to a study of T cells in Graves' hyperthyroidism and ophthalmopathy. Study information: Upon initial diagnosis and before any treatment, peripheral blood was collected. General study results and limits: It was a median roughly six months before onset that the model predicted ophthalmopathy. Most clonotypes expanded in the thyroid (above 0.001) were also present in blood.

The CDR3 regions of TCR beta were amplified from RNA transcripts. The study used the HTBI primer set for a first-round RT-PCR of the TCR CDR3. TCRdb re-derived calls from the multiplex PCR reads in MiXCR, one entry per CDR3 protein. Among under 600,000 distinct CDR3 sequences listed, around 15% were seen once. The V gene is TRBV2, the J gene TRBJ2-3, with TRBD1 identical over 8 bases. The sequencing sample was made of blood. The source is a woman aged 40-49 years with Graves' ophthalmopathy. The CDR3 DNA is TGTGCCAGCACGACAGGGGTGGTAGATACGCAGTATTTT. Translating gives CASTTGVVDTQYF.